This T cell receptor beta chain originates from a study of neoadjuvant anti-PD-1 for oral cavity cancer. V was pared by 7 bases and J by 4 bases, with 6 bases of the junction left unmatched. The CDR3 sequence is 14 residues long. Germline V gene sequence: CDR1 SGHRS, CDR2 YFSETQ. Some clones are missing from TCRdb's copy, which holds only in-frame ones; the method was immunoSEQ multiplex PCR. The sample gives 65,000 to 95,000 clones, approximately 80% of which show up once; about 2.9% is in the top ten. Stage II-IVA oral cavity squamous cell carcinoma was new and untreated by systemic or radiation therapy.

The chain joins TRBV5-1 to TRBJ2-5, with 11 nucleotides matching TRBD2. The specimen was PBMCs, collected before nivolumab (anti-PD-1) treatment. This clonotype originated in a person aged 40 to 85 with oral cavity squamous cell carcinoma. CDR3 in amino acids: CASRSGRAAETQYF. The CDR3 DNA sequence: TGCGCCAGCCGTAGCGGGAGGGCCGCAGAGACCCAGTACTTC.